Listed below are T cell receptor beta chains from one sample, sequenced in a study of T cells after yellow fever vaccination. MiXCR was run by TCRdb on the 5' RACE reads, yielding one entry per CDR3 protein. Of about 160,000 distinct CDR3 sequences listed, 9.3% were seen once; the top ten hold approximately 39%. This material consisted of CD8+ T cells sorted from PBMCs, taken 45 days after the yellow fever booster vaccination. The receptor set was obtained from a man aged 18 to 30 who received the YFV17D yellow fever vaccine. Both conserved end residues are trimmed from each CDR3.

>TRBV5-5|12|TRBJ2-1
ASSGRVTRNEQF
>TRBV11-2|12|TRBJ2-1
ATRPGDPYNEQF
>TRBV20-1|13|TRBJ2-7
SAQGPLDGTYEQY
>TRBV29-1|10|TRBJ1-1
SVEIGNTEAF
>TRBV20-1|12|TRBJ1-2
SARPDRGGHGYT
>TRBV4-2|11|TRBJ2-1
ASSQGRVNEQF
>TRBV7-9|17|TRBJ1-6
ASSRDRDLLISYNSPLH
>TRBV11-1|12|TRBJ1-4
ASSRRDRNEKLF
>TRBV29-1|14|TRBJ2-6
SVEDHKSSGANVLT
>TRBV4-3|13|TRBJ1-5
ASSPDSYSNQPQH
>TRBV10-3|10|TRBJ2-5
AISEPQETQY